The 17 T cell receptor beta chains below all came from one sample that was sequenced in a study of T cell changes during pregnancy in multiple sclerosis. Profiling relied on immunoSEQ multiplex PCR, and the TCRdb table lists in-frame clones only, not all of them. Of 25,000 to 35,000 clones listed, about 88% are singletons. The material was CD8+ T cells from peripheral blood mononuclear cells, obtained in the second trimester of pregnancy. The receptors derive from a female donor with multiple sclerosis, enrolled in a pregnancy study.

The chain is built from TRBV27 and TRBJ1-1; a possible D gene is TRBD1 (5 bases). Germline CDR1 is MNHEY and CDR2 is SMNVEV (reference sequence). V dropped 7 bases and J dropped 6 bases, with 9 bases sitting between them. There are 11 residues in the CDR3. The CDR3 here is CASTAGAEAFF. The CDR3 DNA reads TGTGCCAGCACTGCGGGGGCTGAAGCTTTCTTT.

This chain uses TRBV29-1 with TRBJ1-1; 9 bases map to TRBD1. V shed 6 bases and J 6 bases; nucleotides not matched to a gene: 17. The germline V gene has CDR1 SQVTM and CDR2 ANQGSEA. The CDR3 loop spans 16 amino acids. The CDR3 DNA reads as TGCAGCGTGCCCGGGACAGGGCTTGTAGCCCCTTCTGAAGCTTTCTTT. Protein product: CSVPGTGLVAPSEAFF.

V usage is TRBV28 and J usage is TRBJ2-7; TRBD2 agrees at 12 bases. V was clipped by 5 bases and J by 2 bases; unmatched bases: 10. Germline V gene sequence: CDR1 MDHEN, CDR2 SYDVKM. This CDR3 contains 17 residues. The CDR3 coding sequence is TGTGCCAGCAGTACCCCGACTAGCGGGGGTTTAACCTACGAGCAGTACTTC. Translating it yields CASSTPTSGGLTYEQYF.

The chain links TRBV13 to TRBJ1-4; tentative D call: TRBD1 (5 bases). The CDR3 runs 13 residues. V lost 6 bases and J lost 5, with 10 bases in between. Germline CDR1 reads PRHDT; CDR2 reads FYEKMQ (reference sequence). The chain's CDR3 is CASSVGENEKLFF. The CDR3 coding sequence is TGTGCCAGCAGTGTAGGGGAAAATGAAAAACTGTTTTTT.

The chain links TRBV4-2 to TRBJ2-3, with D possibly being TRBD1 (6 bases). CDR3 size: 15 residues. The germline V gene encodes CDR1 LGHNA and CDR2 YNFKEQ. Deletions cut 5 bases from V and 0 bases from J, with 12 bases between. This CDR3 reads CASSEGDPSTDTQYF. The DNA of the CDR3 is TGTGCCAGCAGCGAGGGGGATCCTAGCACAGATACGCAGTATTTT.

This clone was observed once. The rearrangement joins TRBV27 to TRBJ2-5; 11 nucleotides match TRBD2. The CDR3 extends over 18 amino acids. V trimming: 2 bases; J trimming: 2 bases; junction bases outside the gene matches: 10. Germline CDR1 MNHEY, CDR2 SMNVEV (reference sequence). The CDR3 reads CASSLILAGGLLQETQYF. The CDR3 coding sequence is TGTGCCAGCAGTTTAATTCTAGCGGGAGGCCTACTGCAAGAGACCCAGTACTTC.

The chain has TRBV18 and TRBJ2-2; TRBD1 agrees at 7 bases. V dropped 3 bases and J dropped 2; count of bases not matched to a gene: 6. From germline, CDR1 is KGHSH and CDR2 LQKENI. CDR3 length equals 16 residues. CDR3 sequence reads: CASSPGTAINTGELFF. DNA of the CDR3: TGTGCCAGCTCACCGGGGACAGCCATTAACACCGGGGAGCTGTTTTTT. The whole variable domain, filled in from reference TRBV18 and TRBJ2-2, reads NAGVMQNPRHLVRRRGQEARLRCSPMKGHSHVYWYRQLPEEGLKFMVYLQKENIIDESGMPKERFSAEFPKEGPSILRIQQVVRGDSAAYFCASSPGTAINTGELFFGEGSRLTVL.

The CDR3 nucleotides are TGTGCCAGCAGCCGGACTAGTGATGAGCAGTTCTTC. This sequence encodes CASSRTSDEQFF. The rearrangement joins TRBV9 to TRBJ2-1; 7 bases are a match to TRBD2. Per the germline V gene, CDR1 is SGDLS and CDR2 is YYNGEE. The V segment lost 4 bases and the J segment 8 bases; nucleotides outside the gene matches: 3. This CDR3 is built from 12 residues.

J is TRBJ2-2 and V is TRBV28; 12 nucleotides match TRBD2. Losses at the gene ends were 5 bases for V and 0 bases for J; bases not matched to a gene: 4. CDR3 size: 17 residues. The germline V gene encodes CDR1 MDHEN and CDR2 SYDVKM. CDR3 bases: TGTGCCAGCAGTGGACTAGCGGGAAAGACGAACACCGGGGAGCTGTTTTTT. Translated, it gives CASSGLAGKTNTGELFF. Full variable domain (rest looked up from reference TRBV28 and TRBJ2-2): DVKVTQSSRYLVKRTGEKVFLECVQDMDHENMFWYRQDPGLGLRLIYFSYDVKMKEKGDIPEGYSVSREKKERFSLILESASTNQTSMYLCASSGLAGKTNTGELFFGEGSRLTVL.

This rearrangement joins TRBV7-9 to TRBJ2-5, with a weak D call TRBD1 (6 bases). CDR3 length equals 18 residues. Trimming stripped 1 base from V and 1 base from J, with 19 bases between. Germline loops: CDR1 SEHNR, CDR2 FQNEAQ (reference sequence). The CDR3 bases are TGTGCCAGCAGCTTAGGTGGGGACACGACAATTACCCAAGAGACCCAGTACTTC. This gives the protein CASSLGGDTTITQETQYF.

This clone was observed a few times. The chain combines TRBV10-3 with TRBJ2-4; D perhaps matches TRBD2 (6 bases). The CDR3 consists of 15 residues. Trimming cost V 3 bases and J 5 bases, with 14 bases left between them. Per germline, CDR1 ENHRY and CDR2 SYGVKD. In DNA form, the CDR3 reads TGTGCCATCAGTGATCGGGCGGGAATGGAAAACATTCAGTACTTC. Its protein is CAISDRAGMENIQYF.

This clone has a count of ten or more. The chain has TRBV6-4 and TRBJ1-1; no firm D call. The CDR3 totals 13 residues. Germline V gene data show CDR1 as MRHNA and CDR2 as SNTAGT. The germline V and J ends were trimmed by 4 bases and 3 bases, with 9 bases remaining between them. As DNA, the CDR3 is TGTGCCAGCAGTGCCATGGAGGACACTGAAGCTTTCTTT. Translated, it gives CASSAMEDTEAFF.

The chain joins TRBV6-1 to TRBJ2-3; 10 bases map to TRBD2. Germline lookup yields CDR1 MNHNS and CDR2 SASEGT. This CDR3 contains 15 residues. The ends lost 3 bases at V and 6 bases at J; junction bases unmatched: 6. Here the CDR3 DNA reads TGTGCCAGCAGTGATTTGGCTAGCGGGAGTGATACGCAGTATTTT. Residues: CASSDLASGSDTQYF.

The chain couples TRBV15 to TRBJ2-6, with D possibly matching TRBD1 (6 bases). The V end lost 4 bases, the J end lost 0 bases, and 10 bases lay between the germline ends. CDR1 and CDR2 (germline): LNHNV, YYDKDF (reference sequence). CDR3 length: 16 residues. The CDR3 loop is CATSTGANSGANVLTF. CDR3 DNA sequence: TGTGCCACCAGCACAGGGGCGAACTCTGGGGCCAACGTCCTGACTTTC.

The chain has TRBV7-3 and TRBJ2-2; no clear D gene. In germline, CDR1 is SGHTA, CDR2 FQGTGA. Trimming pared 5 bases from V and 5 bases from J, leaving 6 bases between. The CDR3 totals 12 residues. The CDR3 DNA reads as TGTGCCAGCAGCGGGCTAACCGGGGAGCTGTTTTTT. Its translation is CASSGLTGELFF.

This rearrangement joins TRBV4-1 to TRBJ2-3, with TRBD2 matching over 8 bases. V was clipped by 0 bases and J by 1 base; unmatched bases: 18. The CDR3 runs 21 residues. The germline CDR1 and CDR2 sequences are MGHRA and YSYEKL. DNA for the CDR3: TGCGCCAGCAGCCAAGAGGGCATAATTGGGGCGGGGGGCCAAGGCACAGATACGCAGTATTTT. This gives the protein CASSQEGIIGAGGQGTDTQYF.

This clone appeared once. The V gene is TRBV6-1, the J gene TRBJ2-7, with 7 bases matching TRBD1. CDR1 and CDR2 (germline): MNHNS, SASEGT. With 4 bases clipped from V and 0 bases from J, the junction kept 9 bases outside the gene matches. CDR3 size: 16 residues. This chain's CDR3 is CASSVRTGAPSYEQYF. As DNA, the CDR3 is TGTGCCAGCAGTGTCAGAACAGGGGCCCCCTCCTACGAGCAGTACTTC.